The T cell receptor beta chain under discussion was sequenced for a study of T cell changes during pregnancy in multiple sclerosis (dated by TCRdb to between 2018 and 2020). Study-wide context: Changes in the T cell repertoire over the course of pregnancy were examined in this study in women with multiple sclerosis.

The cysteine opens and the phenylalanine closes a CDR3 of 14 amino acids. The read is trimmed to its CDR3 DNA, 42 bases read in frame from base 1. From V the trimming removes 4 bases and from J it removes 5 bases, while the gene matches leave 3 bases of the junction unaccounted for. CDR1 and CDR2, per the germline V gene (reference sequence), are LNHDA and SQIVND. The library was produced with the immunoSEQ multiplex PCR assay. Held by TCRdb, this immuneACCESS table contains in-frame sequences only and omits some clones. Under half of the omission traces to an unresolved V gene where checked; the cause of the rest is unknown. The sample profile shows over 90,000 clones; 90% of them were found once. The top ten constitute roughly 0.79% of the sample. Of note for this clone: Which antigen it targets is not known. Base qualities are not at hand, and no much larger clone is one base apart.

This TCR came from a female donor in good health, enrolled as a control in a pregnancy study. The chain links TRBV19 with TRBJ1-5, with 9 central nucleotides matching TRBD1. This specimen consisted of peripheral blood, obtained in the second trimester of pregnancy. The bases are TGTGCCAGTAGTACGGGACAGGGTGATCAGCCCCAGCATTTT. This translates into CASSTGQGDQPQHF.